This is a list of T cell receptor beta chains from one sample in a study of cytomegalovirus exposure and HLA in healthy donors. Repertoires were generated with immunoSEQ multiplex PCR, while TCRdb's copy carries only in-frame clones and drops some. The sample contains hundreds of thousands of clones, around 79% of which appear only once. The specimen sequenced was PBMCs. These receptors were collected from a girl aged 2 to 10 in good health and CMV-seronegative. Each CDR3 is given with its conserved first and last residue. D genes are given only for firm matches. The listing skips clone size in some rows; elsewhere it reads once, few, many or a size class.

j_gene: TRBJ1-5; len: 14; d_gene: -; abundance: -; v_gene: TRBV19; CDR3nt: TGTGCCAGTAGTATGGGCAGGGACAATCAGCCCCAGCATTTT; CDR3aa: CASSMGRDNQPQHF
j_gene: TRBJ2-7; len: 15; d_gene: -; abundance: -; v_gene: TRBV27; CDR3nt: TGTGCCAGCAGTTTAAGGGGCCGCCAGGGTTGGGAGCAGTACTTC; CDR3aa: CASSLRGRQGWEQYF
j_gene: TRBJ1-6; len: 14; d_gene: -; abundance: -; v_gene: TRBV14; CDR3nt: TGTGCCAGCAGCCCCTTTAAATCGGTGGCACCCCTCCACTTT; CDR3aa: CASSPFKSVAPLHF
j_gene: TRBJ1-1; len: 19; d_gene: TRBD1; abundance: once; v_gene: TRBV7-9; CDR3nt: TGTGCCAGCAGCTCCAAGCCGGGACAGGGGGCTCTGGGGTACACTGAAGCTTTCTTT; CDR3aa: CASSSKPGQGALGYTEAFF
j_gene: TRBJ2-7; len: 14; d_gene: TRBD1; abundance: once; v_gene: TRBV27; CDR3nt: TGTGCCAGCAGCTGGACAGGGGGGGACTACGAGCAGTACTTC; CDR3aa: CASSWTGGDYEQYF
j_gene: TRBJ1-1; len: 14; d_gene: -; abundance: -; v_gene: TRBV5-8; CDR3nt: TGTGCCAGCAGCAGTTGGCAGAAGAACACTGAAGCTTTCTTT; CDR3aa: CASSSWQKNTEAFF
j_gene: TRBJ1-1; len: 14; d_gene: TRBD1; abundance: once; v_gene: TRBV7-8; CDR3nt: TGTGCCAGCAGCTTAGCCGGGACAGGAGCGTGGGCTTTCTTT; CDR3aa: CASSLAGTGAWAFF
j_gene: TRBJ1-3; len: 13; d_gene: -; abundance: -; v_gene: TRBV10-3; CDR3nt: TGTGCCATCAGTGAAACAGGGAGAAACACCATATATTTT; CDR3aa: CAISETGRNTIYF
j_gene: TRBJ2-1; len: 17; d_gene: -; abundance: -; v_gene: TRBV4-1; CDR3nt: TGCGCCAGCAGCCAAGATCCAGGGCTACTCGCCTACAATGAGCAGTTCTTC; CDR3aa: CASSQDPGLLAYNEQFF
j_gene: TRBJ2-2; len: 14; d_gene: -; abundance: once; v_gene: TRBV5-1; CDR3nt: TGCGCCAGCCAGGCTGCTACGAACACCGGGGAGCTGTTTTTT; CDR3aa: CASQAATNTGELFF
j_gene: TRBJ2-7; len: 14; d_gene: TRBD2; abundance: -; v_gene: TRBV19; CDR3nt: TGTGCCAGTAGTATCGGACTAGCTTCCTACGAGCAGTACTTC; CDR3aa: CASSIGLASYEQYF
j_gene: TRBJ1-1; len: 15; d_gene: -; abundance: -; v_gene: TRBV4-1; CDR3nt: TGCGCCAGCAGCACCCTCCTAACGGTGAACACTGAAGCTTTCTTT; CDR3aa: CASSTLLTVNTEAFF
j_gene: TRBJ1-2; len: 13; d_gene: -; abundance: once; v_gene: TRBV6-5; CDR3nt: TGTGCCAGCAGTCGGGACGGACTAAATGGCTACACCTTC; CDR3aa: CASSRDGLNGYTF
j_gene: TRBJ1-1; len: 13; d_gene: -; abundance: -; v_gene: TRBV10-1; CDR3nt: TGCGCCAGCAATTCAATCGCGGGGACTGAAGCTTTCTTT; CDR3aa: CASNSIAGTEAFF
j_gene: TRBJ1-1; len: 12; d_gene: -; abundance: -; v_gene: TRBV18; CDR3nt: TGTGCCAGCTCACCAAGGGGGTTGGAAGCTTTCTTT; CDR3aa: CASSPRGLEAFF
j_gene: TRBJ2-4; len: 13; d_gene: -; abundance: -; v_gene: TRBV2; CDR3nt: TGTGCCAGCAGCGGACAGCCCCGAAACATTCAGTACTTC; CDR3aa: CASSGQPRNIQYF
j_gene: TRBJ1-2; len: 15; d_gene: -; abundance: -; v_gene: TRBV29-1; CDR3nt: TGCAGCGTTCCCCGAGATACAGGGTCCTTCTATGGCTACACCTTC; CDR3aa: CSVPRDTGSFYGYTF
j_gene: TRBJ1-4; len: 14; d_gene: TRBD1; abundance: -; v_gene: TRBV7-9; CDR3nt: TGTGCCAGCAGCCAAGGGACAGGGAATGAAAAACTGTTTTTT; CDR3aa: CASSQGTGNEKLFF
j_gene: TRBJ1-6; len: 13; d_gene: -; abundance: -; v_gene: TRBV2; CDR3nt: TGTGCCAGCAGGCTGGACATCAATTCACCCCTCCACTTT; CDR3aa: CASRLDINSPLHF
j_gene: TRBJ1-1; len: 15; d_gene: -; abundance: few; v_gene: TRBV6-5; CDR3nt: TGTGCCAGCAGTTACTCGGGGACCGGGGGGGAAAGGGCTTTCTTT; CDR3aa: CASSYSGTGGERAFF
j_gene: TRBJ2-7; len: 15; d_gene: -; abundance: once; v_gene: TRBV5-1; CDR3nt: TGTGCCAGCAGCTTGGGTCCCCCCGGTGGTTACGAGCAGTACTTC; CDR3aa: CASSLGPPGGYEQYF
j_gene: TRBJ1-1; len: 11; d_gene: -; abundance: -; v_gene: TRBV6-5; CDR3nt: TGTGCCAGCAGTTACCAAAAGCTAGCTTTCTTT; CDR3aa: CASSYQKLAFF
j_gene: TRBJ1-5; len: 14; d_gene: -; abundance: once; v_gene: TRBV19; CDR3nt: TGTGCCAGTACCCCAAAGGACAGTTTCCAGCCCCAGCATTTT; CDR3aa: CASTPKDSFQPQHF
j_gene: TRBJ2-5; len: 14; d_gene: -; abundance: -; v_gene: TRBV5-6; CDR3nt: TGTGCCAGCAGCTTGGTAGCAGGGAGGGAGACCCAGTACTTC; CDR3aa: CASSLVAGRETQYF
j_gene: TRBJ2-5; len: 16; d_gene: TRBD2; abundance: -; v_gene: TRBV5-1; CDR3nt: TGCGCCAGCAGCTTGACGCCTAGCGGGGGAGGAGAGACCCAGTACTTC; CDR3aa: CASSLTPSGGGETQYF
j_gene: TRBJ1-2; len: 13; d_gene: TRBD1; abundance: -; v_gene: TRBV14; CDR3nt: TGTGCCAGCAGCCCGAGGACAGGGGATGGCTACACCTTC; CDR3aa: CASSPRTGDGYTF
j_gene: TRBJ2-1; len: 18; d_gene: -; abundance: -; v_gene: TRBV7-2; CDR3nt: TGTGCCAGCAGCTTAGCGGGCGGCTTACGGGGGTACTACAATGAGCAGTTCTTC; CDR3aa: CASSLAGGLRGYYNEQFF
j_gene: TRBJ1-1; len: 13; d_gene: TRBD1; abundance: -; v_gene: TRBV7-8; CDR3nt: TGTGCCAGCGGCTATGGACAGGGGATCGAAGCTTTCTTT; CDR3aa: CASGYGQGIEAFF
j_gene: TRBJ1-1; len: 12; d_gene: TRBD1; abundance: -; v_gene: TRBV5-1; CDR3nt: TGCGCCAAACAGGGGAGGCACACTGAAGCTTTCTTT; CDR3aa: CAKQGRHTEAFF
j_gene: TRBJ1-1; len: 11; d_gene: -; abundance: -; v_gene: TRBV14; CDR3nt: TGTGCCAGCAGCCAAGAGGGGGGGAGATCATTT; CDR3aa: CASSQEGGRSF
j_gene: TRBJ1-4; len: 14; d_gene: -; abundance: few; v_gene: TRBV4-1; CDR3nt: TGCGCCAGCAGCCAAGAGGGGTCGGGGGAAAAACTGTTTTTT; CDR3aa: CASSQEGSGEKLFF
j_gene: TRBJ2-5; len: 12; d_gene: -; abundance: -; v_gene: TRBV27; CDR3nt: TGTGCCAGCGGATGGGGGGAAGAGACCCAGTACTTC; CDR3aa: CASGWGEETQYF
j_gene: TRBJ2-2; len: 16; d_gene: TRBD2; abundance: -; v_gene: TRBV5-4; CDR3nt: TGTGCCAGCAGCGCGATGACGACGGGGCGGGGGGAGGAGCTGTTTTTT; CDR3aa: CASSAMTTGRGEELFF
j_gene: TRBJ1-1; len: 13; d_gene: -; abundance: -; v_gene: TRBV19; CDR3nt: TGTGCCAGTAGTACCTTAGACAGGACTGAAGCTTTCTTT; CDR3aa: CASSTLDRTEAFF
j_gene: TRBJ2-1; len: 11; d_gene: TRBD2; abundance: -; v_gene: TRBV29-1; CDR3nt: TGCAGCGCCGGACTAGCGGTTGAGCAGTTCTTC; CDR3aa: CSAGLAVEQFF
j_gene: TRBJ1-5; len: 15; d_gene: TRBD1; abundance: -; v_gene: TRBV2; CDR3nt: TGTGCCAGCAGTCAGGGGACAGCCTTTAATCAGCCCCAGCATTTT; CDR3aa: CASSQGTAFNQPQHF
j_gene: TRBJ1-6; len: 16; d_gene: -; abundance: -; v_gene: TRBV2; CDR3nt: TGTGCCAGCAGTGAGACGGGAGGGGGGAATAATTCACCCCTCCACTTT; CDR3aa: CASSETGGGNNSPLHF
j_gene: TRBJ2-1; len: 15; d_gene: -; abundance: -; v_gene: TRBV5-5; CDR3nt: TGTGCCAGCAGCCGCCGGACTTTCTCCTACAATGAGCAGTTCTTC; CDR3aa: CASSRRTFSYNEQFF
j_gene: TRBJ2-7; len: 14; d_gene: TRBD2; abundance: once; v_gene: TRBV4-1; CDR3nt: TGCGCCAGCAGCCACGGACTAGCCTCCTACGAGCAGTACTTC; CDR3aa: CASSHGLASYEQYF